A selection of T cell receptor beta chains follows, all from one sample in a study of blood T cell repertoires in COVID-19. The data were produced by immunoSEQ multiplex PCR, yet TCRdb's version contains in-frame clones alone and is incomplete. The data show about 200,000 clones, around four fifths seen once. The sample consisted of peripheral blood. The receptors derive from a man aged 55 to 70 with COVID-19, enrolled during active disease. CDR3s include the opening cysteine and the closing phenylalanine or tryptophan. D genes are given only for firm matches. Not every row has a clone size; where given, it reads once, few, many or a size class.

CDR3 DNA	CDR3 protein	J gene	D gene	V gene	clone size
TGTGCCAGCAGCGTCGAGACAGGTGGAAACACCATATATTTT	CASSVETGGNTIYF	TRBJ1-3	.	TRBV9	few
TGTGCCAGCAGCCCCGGTGTAATAGACACTGAAGCTTTCTTT	CASSPGVIDTEAFF	TRBJ1-1	.	TRBV5-4	.
TGTGCCAGCAGTTTCCTACAGGGGAATGAGCAGTTCTTC	CASSFLQGNEQFF	TRBJ2-1	TRBD1	TRBV28	once
TGTGCCAGCAGCCCTCCAGCCCTAGTGGCTGGCTACACCTTC	CASSPPALVAGYTF	TRBJ1-2	.	TRBV4-2	.
TGTGCCTCTCCCGGGGAGGGAAACTATGGCCACACCTTC	CASPGEGNYGHTF	TRBJ1-2	.	TRBV30	.
TGTGCCAGCAGCTTTTCAGGGAACACTGAAGCTTTCTTT	CASSFSGNTEAFF	TRBJ1-1	.	TRBV7-2	.
TGTGCCAGCAAGCTTGGCGGACAGAACTATGGCTACACCTTC	CASKLGGQNYGYTF	TRBJ1-2	.	TRBV27	.
TGTGCCAGCAGCTCCCTCCTCGGGGGGGACTATGGCTACACCTTC	CASSSLLGGDYGYTF	TRBJ1-2	.	TRBV7-8	.
TGTGCCAGCAGCTTAGAACCCAGTGCCAATGAGCAGTTCTTC	CASSLEPSANEQFF	TRBJ2-1	.	TRBV11-2	.
TGTGCCAGCAGTGACAGGGGGGTGCGGGCATATGGCTACACCTTC	CASSDRGVRAYGYTF	TRBJ1-2	TRBD1	TRBV28	.
TGTGCTAGTGAACAAGCAGGGGCTGGGCAGCCCCAGCATTTT	CASEQAGAGQPQHF	TRBJ1-5	.	TRBV12-5	.
TGTGCCAGCAGCTGGACAGAAAATCAGCCCCAGCATTTT	CASSWTENQPQHF	TRBJ1-5	.	TRBV7-2	.
TGTGCCAGCAGCGTCGGGACAGGGGGCAGTGAAAAACTGTTTTTT	CASSVGTGGSEKLFF	TRBJ1-4	TRBD1	TRBV9	once
TGTGCCAGCAGTCTTGGACAGCGTCCGGACCGGGGTTCACCCCTCCACTTT	CASSLGQRPDRGSPLHF	TRBJ1-6	.	TRBV6-6	.
TGTGCCAGCAGCTTCGCGGCGGGACGCTCCTACGAGCAGTACTTC	CASSFAAGRSYEQYF	TRBJ2-7	.	TRBV27	.
TGTGCCAGCAGCTTAGCCCCGGGAGGCACAGATACGCAGTATTTT	CASSLAPGGTDTQYF	TRBJ2-3	.	TRBV7-9	.
TGCGCCAGCAGCCAAGATCAGGACAGGGATTACCAGCCCCAGCATTTT	CASSQDQDRDYQPQHF	TRBJ1-5	TRBD1	TRBV4-1	few
TGTGCCAGCAGTTACTCGACAGGGGCCGAGACCCAGTACTTC	CASSYSTGAETQYF	TRBJ2-5	TRBD1	TRBV6-5	.
TGTGCCAGCAGTGCCCCACCGGGACAGGGGGCCACTAACTATGGCTACACCTTC	CASSAPPGQGATNYGYTF	TRBJ1-2	TRBD1	TRBV25-1	.
TGTGCCTGGAGGAGGAGGGATGGACTAGCGGGGGCCGGGGAGCTGTTTTTT	CAWRRRDGLAGAGELFF	TRBJ2-2	TRBD2	TRBV30	.
TGTGCCAGCAGTTACCTCCCCTACAATGAGCAGTTCTTC	CASSYLPYNEQFF	TRBJ2-1	.	TRBV6-2/TRBV6-3	.
TGTGCCAGCAGTCAAGTCAGGGAAACGAACACTGAAGCTTTCTTT	CASSQVRETNTEAFF	TRBJ1-1	.	TRBV11-1	.
TGTGCCTGGAATCTCATGGGCACCCGCAGTGAAGCTTTCTTT	CAWNLMGTRSEAFF	TRBJ1-1	.	TRBV30	.
TGTGCCAGCGGGTTCCGGGGACAGGGGCATGGCTACACCTTC	CASGFRGQGHGYTF	TRBJ1-2	TRBD1	TRBV28	few
TGTGCCAGCAGTTTACAGGGAGGAGTTGGCTACACCTTC	CASSLQGGVGYTF	TRBJ1-2	.	TRBV12-3/TRBV12-4	.
TGTGCCAGCAGCCCAAATCAGCCCCAGCATTTT	CASSPNQPQHF	TRBJ1-5	.	TRBV25-1	.
TGTGCCAGCAGTTTAATCAGGCCCATGAACACTGAAGCTTTCTTT	CASSLIRPMNTEAFF	TRBJ1-1	.	TRBV28	once
TGCGCCAGCAGTCAGGTTAGAGGGAATGAGCAGTTCTTC	CASSQVRGNEQFF	TRBJ2-1	.	TRBV5-1	.
TGTGCCAGCAGCGCAAGCGGCGGGACAGGGCAGTTCTTC	CASSASGGTGQFF	TRBJ2-1	TRBD1	TRBV3-1/TRBV3-2	.
TGTGCCAGTAGTATAGTAATACAGGGGTTTTACAATGAGCAGTTCTTC	CASSIVIQGFYNEQFF	TRBJ2-1	TRBD1	TRBV19	.
TGTGCCAGCAGCCCACGAAGTGGGGCGGGAGGATGGGAGACCCAGTACTTC	CASSPRSGAGGWETQYF	TRBJ2-5	TRBD2	TRBV3-1/TRBV3-2	.
TGTGCCAGCAGTTACAGGGACAGTCATAGCAATCAGCCCCAGCATTTT	CASSYRDSHSNQPQHF	TRBJ1-5	TRBD1	TRBV6-2/TRBV6-3	.
TGTGCCAGCAGCTTAGACAGGGGCGGCTACAATGAGCAGTTCTTC	CASSLDRGGYNEQFF	TRBJ2-1	TRBD1	TRBV7-2	.
TGTGCCAGCAGCTTATCCAGGCCGAATCAGCCCCAGCATTTT	CASSLSRPNQPQHF	TRBJ1-5	.	TRBV5-5	.
TGTGCCAGCAGCCCTCCAGGGAGGTCCTACGAGCAGTACTTC	CASSPPGRSYEQYF	TRBJ2-7	.	TRBV28	few
TGTGCCATCAGTGAGTCGTGGCAGGCCCAGGATGAGCAGTTCTTC	CAISESWQAQDEQFF	TRBJ2-1	.	TRBV10-3	once
TGTGCCAGCAGGCAAGCGGGTGTTTCCTACAATGAGCAGTTCTTC	CASRQAGVSYNEQFF	TRBJ2-1	.	TRBV3-1/TRBV3-2	.
TGTGCCAGCTCACCCGTCGTTGGGCGTACCTACGAGCAGTACTTC	CASSPVVGRTYEQYF	TRBJ2-7	.	TRBV18	once
TGTGCCTGGAGTGAGCCAGGGCGAGGCTACACCTTC	CAWSEPGRGYTF	TRBJ1-2	.	TRBV30	.
TGTGCCAGCAGCCGCCAGTTCGAGCAGTACTTC	CASSRQFEQYF	TRBJ2-7	.	TRBV3-1/TRBV3-2	.
TGTGCCAGCAGCTTGGACAGCTATGAAAAACTGTTTTTT	CASSLDSYEKLFF	TRBJ1-4	.	TRBV6-6	.
TGTGCCAGCAGCATGGACAGGGGGCTGAGGACCGGGGAGCTGTTTTTT	CASSMDRGLRTGELFF	TRBJ2-2	TRBD1	TRBV7-9	.
TGCGCCAGCACCCGGGCGGGGGGGAACACTGAAGCTTTCTTT	CASTRAGGNTEAFF	TRBJ1-1	.	TRBV5-1	.
TGTGCCTGGAGTCCAGGGGAAGGCTATGGCTACACCTTC	CAWSPGEGYGYTF	TRBJ1-2	.	TRBV30	.
TGTGCCAGCAGTGGCGGCGAATTACGCATTCAGTACTTC	CASSGGELRIQYF	TRBJ2-4	.	TRBV2	.